Sequencing of this T cell receptor (beta chain) was carried out in a study of T cell changes during pregnancy in multiple sclerosis. CDR3 length: 15 amino acids. CDR1 and CDR2 (germline): MDHEN, SYDVKM. V lost 4 bases to trimming and J lost 3 bases; unmatched junction nucleotides: 1. The protocol was immunoSEQ multiplex PCR, while the TCRdb copy is restricted to in-frame clones and leaves out a portion. Among approximately 74,000 clones, around 94% were seen once, and the ten largest hold approximately 2.4%. The chain joins TRBV28 to TRBJ2-2; 11 bases are shared with TRBD1. Material: peripheral blood, obtained before pregnancy. This clonotype was obtained from a female donor with multiple sclerosis, enrolled in a pregnancy study. CDR3 amino acids: CASSSGQGDTGELFF. The CDR3 bases are TGTGCCAGCAGTTCGGGACAGGGGGACACCGGGGAGCTGTTTTTT.